The T cell receptor beta chain under discussion was sequenced for a study of blood T cells in healthy people across ages. On the study more broadly: Template switching caught about one barcoded beta molecule for each two T cells.

Regarding this clonotype: The antigen is not known.

Caucasian individuals from Russia who were healthy and aged about 6 to 95 acted as donors. It was with a sample-barcoded 5' primer and a J-beta primer mix that a second PCR of roughly 7 to 12 cycles was run. TCRdb re-analysed the 5' RACE reads in MiXCR, keeping a single row per CDR3 protein. Of about 1.1 million distinct CDR3 sequences listed, more than 30% are singletons. Study-wide results and caveats: Because sorting was not performed, PBMCs prevented conclusive naive versus antigen-experienced comparison. Per million T cells, TCR beta diversity dropped roughly linearly as age increased.

This sequence originates from a man aged 18 to 35 in good health. The specimen sequenced was blood.

DNA of the CDR3: TGTGCCAGCAGGTCGGGGGGAAATCACACCGGGGAGCTGTTTTTT. This sequence encodes CASRSGGNHTGELFF. V usage is TRBV3-1 and J usage is TRBJ2-2; 7 bases align to TRBD2. Germline loops: CDR1 LGHDT, CDR2 YNNKEL (reference sequence). The CDR3 contains 15 residues. The V and J ends lost 6 bases and 3 bases, in that order; junction bases with no gene match: 7.